Listed here are 20 T cell receptor beta chains from one sample, sequenced in a study of T cell changes during pregnancy in multiple sclerosis. Sequencing used immunoSEQ multiplex PCR; TCRdb keeps in-frame clones, though not all of them. The sample includes around 63,000 clones, around nine tenths of them seen just once. This specimen consisted of peripheral blood, obtained in the third trimester of pregnancy. These receptors came from a female donor in good health, enrolled as a control in a pregnancy study.

This sequence joins TRBV7-3 and TRBJ1-1; D uncertain. The CDR3 contains 16 residues. The germline V gene has CDR1 SGHTA and CDR2 FQGTGA. The ends were cut back, 3 bases at V and 2 bases at J, with 16 bases in the middle. The CDR3 nucleotides are TGTGCCAGCAGCTTTACGGGTCGGGATACAAACACTGAAGCTTTCTTT. Protein product: CASSFTGRDTNTEAFF.

The genes are TRBV4-1 and TRBJ1-1, with D tentatively TRBD1 (5 bases). Germline V gene data show CDR1 as MGHRA and CDR2 as YSYEKL. CDR3 length equals 15 residues. V was cut by 6 bases and J by 6 bases, with 20 bases left in between. CDR3 DNA: TGCGCCAGCAGTATGGTCGGGGGGATTGGGGCTGAAGCTTTCTTT. It yields the protein CASSMVGGIGAEAFF.

This chain links TRBV7-8 with TRBJ2-1, with D uncertain. Germline loops: CDR1 SGHVS, CDR2 FQNEAQ. Between the trimmed V and J ends, which lost 1 base and 4 bases, there was a span of 8 bases. The CDR3 spans 14 residues. The CDR3 loop is CASSLVGHYNEQFF. DNA for the CDR3: TGTGCCAGCAGCTTAGTTGGGCATTACAATGAGCAGTTCTTC.

The rearrangement uses TRBV5-1 and TRBJ2-5; 8 bases fit TRBD2. Germline-derived CDR1 and CDR2 are SGHRS and YFSETQ. The CDR3 is 17 residues long. Losses at the gene ends were 3 bases for V and 2 bases for J; bases not matched to a gene: 12. The CDR3 nucleotides are TGCGCCAGCAGCTATGCCCCTCCCGGGGGGGGACAAGAGACCCAGTACTTC. Protein sequence: CASSYAPPGGGQETQYF.

V usage is TRBV7-9 and J usage is TRBJ1-5, with unresolved D. Germline loops: CDR1 SEHNR, CDR2 FQNEAQ (reference sequence). The CDR3 consists of 12 residues. V was trimmed by 3 bases and J by 5 bases, leaving 5 bases between them. The CDR3 is CASSFGDQPQHF. Here the CDR3 DNA reads TGTGCCAGCAGCTTTGGAGATCAGCCCCAGCATTTT.

The chain combines TRBV7-9 with TRBJ2-7; D possibly corresponds to TRBD2 (5 bases). Per germline, CDR1 SEHNR and CDR2 FQNEAQ (reference sequence). The CDR3 runs to 15 residues. V lost 4 bases, J lost 2 bases, and 15 bases lay in between. CDR3 in DNA: TGTGCCAGCAGCTCGGGAAGAGAAAATGCCTACGAGCAGTACTTC. It is translated as CASSSGRENAYEQYF. Combining the CDR3 with reference TRBV7-9 and TRBJ2-7 gives the whole variable domain DTGVSQNPRHKITKRGQNVTFRCDPISEHNRLYWYRQTLGQGPEFLTYFQNEAQLEKSRLLSDRFSAERPKGSFSTLEIQRTEQGDSAMYLCASSSGRENAYEQYFGPGTRLTVT.

The rearrangement joins TRBV5-1 to TRBJ1-1; 9 bases match TRBD1. V shed 6 bases, J shed 5 bases, and the junction held 8 bases outside the gene matches. The germline CDR1 and CDR2 sequences are SGHRS and YFSETQ. This CDR3 has 14 residues. The CDR3 loop is CASNTDRGGTEAFF. DNA for the CDR3: TGCGCCAGCAATACGGACAGGGGTGGTACTGAAGCTTTCTTT. Together with reference TRBV5-1 and TRBJ1-1, the CDR3 gives the full variable domain: KAGVTQTPRYLIKTRGQQVTLSCSPISGHRSVSWYQQTPGQGLQFLFEYFSETQRNKGNFPGRFSGRQFSNSRSEMNVSTLELGDSALYLCASNTDRGGTEAFFGQGTRLTVV.

The genes are TRBV7-6 and TRBJ1-1; D perhaps matches TRBD1 (5 bases). Germline CDR1 SGHVS, CDR2 FNYEAQ. Trimming removed 5 bases from V and 1 base from J, with 8 bases in between. The CDR3 consists of 13 residues. In nucleotides, the CDR3 is TGTGCCAGCAGCGCCAGGGAGAACACTGAAGCTTTCTTT. It encodes CASSARENTEAFF. The full variable domain, in which reference TRBV7-6 and TRBJ1-1 provide the parts outside the CDR3, is GAGVSQSPRYKVTKRGQDVALRCDPISGHVSLYWYRQALGQGPEFLTYFNYEAQQDKSGLPNDRFSAERPEGSISTLTIQRTEQRDSAMYRCASSARENTEAFFGQGTRLTVV.

The chain combines TRBV2 with TRBJ2-2; TRBD1 agrees at 7 bases. There are 13 residues in the CDR3. Germline V gene sequence: CDR1 SNHLY, CDR2 FYNNEI. Unmatched junction bases numbered 9, after V lost 10 bases and J lost 7 bases. CDR3 in amino acids: CATNLQGNGELFF. CDR3 DNA sequence: TGTGCCACCAATCTACAGGGGAACGGGGAGCTGTTTTTT.

In this sample, this clone turned up once. The genes are TRBV18 and TRBJ2-7; the match to TRBD1 covers 8 bases. Germline lookup yields CDR1 KGHSH and CDR2 LQKENI. V shed 2 bases and J 3 bases; nucleotides not matched to a gene: 6. This CDR3 has 15 amino acids. CDR3 nucleotides: TGTGCCAGCTCACCAGGTGGGACAGGACTCTACGAGCAGTACTTC. Translating it yields CASSPGGTGLYEQYF.

This chain links TRBV7-3 with TRBJ2-1, with a weak D call TRBD1 (6 bases). CDR3 length: 15 amino acids. Germline assignment: CDR1 SGHTA and CDR2 FQGTGA. Deletions cut 3 bases from V and 10 bases from J, with 19 bases between. CDR3 in amino acids: CASSLWRTDKGEQFF. Here the CDR3 DNA reads TGTGCCAGCAGCTTGTGGCGGACAGACAAAGGGGAGCAGTTCTTC.

This chain uses TRBV7-9 with TRBJ2-7; D remains unclear. Germline V gene lookup returns CDR1 SEHNR and CDR2 FQNEAQ (reference sequence). V lost 3 bases to trimming and J lost 7 bases, with 7 bases between them. This CDR3 contains 11 residues. CDR3 region: CASSFLREQYF. DNA for the CDR3: TGTGCCAGCAGCTTTTTACGGGAGCAGTACTTC.

The V and J genes are TRBV5-6 and TRBJ2-3, with D uncertain. The germline V gene has CDR1 SGHDT and CDR2 YYEEEE. V shed 3 bases and J shed 2 bases, with 10 bases lying between them. This CDR3 spans 14 amino acids. CDR3 in amino acids: CASSSHTTTDTQYF. CDR3 nucleotide sequence: TGTGCCAGCAGCTCTCATACTACCACAGATACGCAGTATTTT.

The genes are TRBV7-2 and TRBJ2-1; TRBD2 matches 9 bases. Germline CDR1 SGHTA, CDR2 FQGNSA. There are 15 residues in the CDR3. V lost 4 bases to trimming and J lost 2 bases; unmatched junction nucleotides: 3. CDR3 sequence reads: CASSWEREAYNEQFF. As DNA, the CDR3 is TGTGCCAGCAGCTGGGAGCGGGAGGCCTACAATGAGCAGTTCTTC.

V is TRBV7-6 and J is TRBJ2-5, with 7 positions matching TRBD1. This CDR3 is built from 13 residues. The germline V gene has CDR1 SGHVS and CDR2 FNYEAQ. V trimming: 5 bases; J trimming: 3 bases; junction bases outside the gene matches: 3. The CDR3: CASSKTGKETQYF. CDR3 nucleotide sequence: TGTGCCAGCAGCAAGACAGGGAAAGAGACCCAGTACTTC.

This clone has just a few counts. V gene TRBV11-3 combines with J gene TRBJ2-3; possible D gene TRBD2, 5 bases. This CDR3 is built from 13 residues. The germline V gene encodes CDR1 SGHNT and CDR2 YENEEA. CDR3 nucleotide sequence: TGTGCAACAGCCTCGGAGGGCACAGATACGCAGTATTTT. Its protein is CATASEGTDTQYF.

The table lists this clone with a count of one. This chain joins TRBV27 and TRBJ2-3; 9 bases map to TRBD2. The V segment lost 0 bases and the J segment 11 bases; nucleotides outside the gene matches: 9. This CDR3 is 15 amino acids long. Per the germline V gene, CDR1 is MNHEY and CDR2 is SMNVEV (reference sequence). The CDR3 region has the DNA TGTGCCAGCAGTTTATCGGCCAGCGGGGGGCGGGAGCAGTATTTT. Translation: CASSLSASGGREQYF.

The chain combines TRBV2 with TRBJ2-2, with D unresolved. CDR1 and CDR2 from the germline V gene are SNHLY and FYNNEI. The ends were cut back, 8 bases at V and 4 bases at J, with 14 bases in the middle. There are 14 residues in the CDR3. CDR3 loop: CASRVSLFTGELFF. The CDR3 nucleotides are TGTGCCAGCCGGGTCTCTCTTTTCACCGGGGAGCTGTTTTTT.

The genes are TRBV9 and TRBJ2-7; 9 bases are shared with TRBD2. Per the germline V gene, CDR1 is SGDLS and CDR2 is YYNGEE. The CDR3 covers 15 residues. J lost 7 bases, V lost 0 bases, and 8 bases had no gene match. CDR3 sequence: CASSVEGGRAGEQYF. The DNA for the CDR3 is TGTGCCAGCAGCGTAGAAGGCGGGAGGGCCGGGGAGCAGTACTTC.

The chain has TRBV7-9 and TRBJ2-6; D not resolved. Germline CDR1 is SEHNR and CDR2 is FQNEAQ (reference sequence). The V end lost 4 bases, the J end lost 0 bases, and 10 bases lay between the germline ends. This CDR3 is 16 amino acids long. CDR3 sequence: CASSSRPDSGANVLTF. Written as DNA, the CDR3 is TGTGCCAGCAGCTCGAGGCCCGACTCTGGGGCCAACGTCCTGACTTTC.